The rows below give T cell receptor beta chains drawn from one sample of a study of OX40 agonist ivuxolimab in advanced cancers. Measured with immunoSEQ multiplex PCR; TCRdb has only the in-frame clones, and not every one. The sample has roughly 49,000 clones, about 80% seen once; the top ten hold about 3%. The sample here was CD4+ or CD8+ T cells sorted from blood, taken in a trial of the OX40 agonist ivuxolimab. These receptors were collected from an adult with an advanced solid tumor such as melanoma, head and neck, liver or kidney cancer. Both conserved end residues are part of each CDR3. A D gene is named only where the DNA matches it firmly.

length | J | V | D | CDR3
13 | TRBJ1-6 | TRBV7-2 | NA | CASSSGNNSPLHF
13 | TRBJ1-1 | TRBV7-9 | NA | CASSPDSNTEAFF
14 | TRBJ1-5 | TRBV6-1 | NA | CASSTSGGDQPQHF
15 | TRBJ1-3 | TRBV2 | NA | CASSESTVSGNTIYF
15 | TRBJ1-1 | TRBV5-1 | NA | CASSLGGGPNTEAFF
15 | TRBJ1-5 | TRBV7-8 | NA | CASSLAGVRNQPQHF
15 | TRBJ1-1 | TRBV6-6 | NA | CASSGGFGMGTEAFF
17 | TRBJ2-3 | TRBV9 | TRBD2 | CASSENFGGESTDTQYF
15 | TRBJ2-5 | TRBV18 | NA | CASSPQGLARETQYF
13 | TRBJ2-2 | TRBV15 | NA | CATSETDTGELFF
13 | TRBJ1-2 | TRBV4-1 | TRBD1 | CASSPGDRYGYTF
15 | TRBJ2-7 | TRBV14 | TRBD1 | CASSLRQGRSYEQYF
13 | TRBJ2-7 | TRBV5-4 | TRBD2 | CASSLSGTYEQYF
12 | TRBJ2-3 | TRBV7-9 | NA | CASSSQRDTQYF
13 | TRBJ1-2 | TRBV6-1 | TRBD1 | CASSRDRHYRYTF
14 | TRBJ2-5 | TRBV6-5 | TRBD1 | CASTRDSNQETQYF
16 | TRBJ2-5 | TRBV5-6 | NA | CASSRLLRRAQETQYF
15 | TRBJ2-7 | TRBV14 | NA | CASSQEVGPWGEQYF
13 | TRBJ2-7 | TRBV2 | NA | CASTPWDAYEQYF
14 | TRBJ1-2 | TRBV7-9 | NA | CASSLVLANYGYTF
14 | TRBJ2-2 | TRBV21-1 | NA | CASSRVKGFGELFF
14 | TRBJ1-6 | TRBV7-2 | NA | CASSLTSYNSPLHF
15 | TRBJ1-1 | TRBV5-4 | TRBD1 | CASSPPGQGGTEAFF
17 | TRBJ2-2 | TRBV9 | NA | CASSVALLRAATGELFF
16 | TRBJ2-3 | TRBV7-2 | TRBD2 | CASSNRLAGVTDTQYF
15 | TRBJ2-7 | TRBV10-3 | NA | CATGAGDRPSYEQYF
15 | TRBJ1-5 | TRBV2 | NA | CASRTVRGYDQPQHF
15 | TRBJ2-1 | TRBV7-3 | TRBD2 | CASSATSGGAAEQFF
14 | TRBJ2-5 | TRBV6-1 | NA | CASSLPGGMETQYF